The present entry profiles one T cell receptor (beta chain) with its context. What it binds is unknown. The sample is drawn from a study of cytomegalovirus exposure and HLA in healthy donors. Between the trimmed V and J ends, which lost 0 bases and 8 bases, there was a span of 11 bases. The germline V gene has CDR1 SGDLS and CDR2 YYNGEE. The CDR3 totals 13 residues. In the PCR, 60 Vbeta and 13 Jbeta primers were used. Profiling relied on immunoSEQ multiplex PCR, and the TCRdb table lists in-frame clones only, not all of them. The sample shows more than 150,000 clones, roughly 80% of them seen only once. The study, taken as a whole, reports: Among immune exposure information, only CMV serostatus was available. CMV antigen specificity was confirmed in vitro for three CMV-associated chains.

Sequencing used PBMCs. The sequence was collected from a woman in her forties in good health and CMV-seropositive. The chain carries TRBV9 and TRBJ1-2; no clear D. The CDR3 coding sequence is TGTGCCAGCAGCGTAGTCACGGGAAGCGGCTACACCTTC. Translated, it gives CASSVVTGSGYTF.